The present T cell receptor beta chain was sequenced within a study of T-cell reconstitution after alpha-beta-depleted transplantation in children. Whole-study findings and limits: From newly produced T cells came most of the T-cell counts and diversity one year after transplant. In some patients, recipient T cells and intrathymic progenitors surviving conditioning explained high day-60 diversity.

Unique molecular identifiers were incorporated when the TCRbeta library was constructed. TCRdb fed the PCR reads into MiXCR, producing one record per CDR3 protein. Of 330,000 or so distinct CDR3 sequences in the sample, 10% were seen once. This clonotype came up a few times. What it binds is unknown. The CDR3 loop spans 16 amino acids. Between the trimmed V and J ends, which lost 0 bases and 6 bases, there was a span of 16 bases. Germline V gene data show CDR1 as SGHTA and CDR2 as FQGNSA. This clonotype originated in a boy under two years old with acute myeloid leukemia, due to receive a stem cell transplant. The chain links TRBV7-2 to TRBJ2-3; TRBD1 or TRBD2 may be the D gene (5 bases each). Specimen: PBMCs, collected before TCRalphabeta/CD19-depleted stem cell transplant. CDR3 coding DNA: TGTGCCAGCAGCTTAGCGGGGGAGACCCCCGCGGATACGCAGTATTTT. This codes for CASSLAGETPADTQYF.